Described below is a single TCR beta chain sequence and its context. Germline CDR1 is MNHNY and CDR2 is SVGAGI (reference sequence). CDR3 length equals 16 residues. V gave up 0 bases and J gave up 4 bases, with 16 bases separating them. The entry originates in a study of blood T cell repertoires in COVID-19. Study-wide context: There were acute and convalescent COVID-19 samples, and they came from the United States, Italy and Spain. T cells, B-cell-depleted T cells, or PBMCs supplied cDNA or gDNA.

In the original processing: Amplification from reference gene primers served as the basis for estimated nucleated cell counts. Repertoires were generated with immunoSEQ multiplex PCR, while TCRdb's copy carries only in-frame clones and drops some. Clone size and V and J calls were adopted from that table, with D and trimming inferred from the DNA. The repertoire consists of hundreds of thousands of clones, with 80% to 90% occurring once and the leading ten covering just over 0.7%. This sequence was found in a man aged 40-49 years with acute or convalescent COVID-19. The V gene is TRBV6-6, the J gene TRBJ2-7; TRBD2 might be the D (5 bases). Sequenced material: peripheral blood. In nucleotides, the CDR3 is TGTGCCAGCAGTTACTCGGATGGGAACTCGGGGTACGAGCAGTACTTC. Translation: CASSYSDGNSGYEQYF.